This note documents a single TCR beta chain sequence. The repertoire was sequenced with immunoSEQ multiplex PCR; TCRdb's copy has only in-frame clones and lacks some. There are some 200,000 clones in the sample; around 86% occur only once, and 8.5% to 10% lies in the top ten. This CDR3 region has 18 residues. Germline V gene sequence: CDR1 MDHEN, CDR2 SYDVKM. The V gene end was trimmed by 6 bases and the J gene end by 0 bases; junction bases not matched to a gene: 10. This sample stems from a study of blood T cell repertoires in COVID-19. Adults between about 18 and 95 years of age took part from under 25 US areas.

The source of this sequence is a woman aged 50 to 65 with acute COVID-19. Input material: PBMCs or T cells enriched from blood (not recorded which). The chain recombines TRBV28 with TRBJ2-4; 11 bases align to TRBD2. Here the CDR3 DNA reads TGTGCCAGCAGCTTTAAAACGGGACTAGCGGTAGCCAAAAACATTCAGTACTTC. As protein: CASSFKTGLAVAKNIQYF.